This entry lists 9 T cell receptor beta chains sequenced from one sample in a study of blood T cell repertoires in COVID-19. This table comes from immunoSEQ multiplex PCR, and its TCRdb copy is limited to in-frame clones, with some not included. In the table there are approximately 68,000 clones, more than 75% of which are singletons. The specimen was peripheral blood. Receptors were obtained from a man aged 50 or older with active COVID-19.

V gene TRBV10-3 combines with J gene TRBJ2-5; weak D call: TRBD1 (7 bases). The germline V and J ends were trimmed by 3 bases and 4 bases, with 18 bases remaining between them. CDR3 length: 16 amino acids. CDR1 and CDR2 (germline): ENHRY, SYGVKD. The CDR3 reads CAISENRGGTIETQYF. The CDR3 region has the DNA TGTGCCATCAGTGAAAACAGGGGCGGGACCATAGAGACCCAGTACTTC.

The chain has TRBV29-1 and TRBJ1-1, with 8 bases fitting TRBD1. Germline V lookup: CDR1 SQVTM, CDR2 ANQGSEA. The CDR3 is 13 residues long. The junction had 13 bases not matched to a gene; V was cut back by 5 bases and J by 11 bases. In DNA form, the CDR3 reads TGCAGCGTTACCACTGGACAGGGAAGGCTGGCTTTCTTT. It specifies CSVTTGQGRLAFF.

V gene TRBV4-3 combines with J gene TRBJ1-2, with D unresolved. From germline, CDR1 is LGHNA and CDR2 YSLEER. The V and J ends lost 1 base and 6 bases respectively, with 15 bases between them. This CDR3 is built from 15 residues. CDR3 residues: CASSQVARQLNGYTF. The CDR3, as DNA: TGCGCCAGCAGCCAAGTAGCGAGACAACTGAATGGCTACACCTTC.

The chain links TRBV6-2 or TRBV6-3 to TRBJ2-1; weak D call: TRBD1 (6 bases). The V gene lost 5 bases and the J gene lost 4 bases, with 9 bases spanning the gap. Germline V lookup: CDR1 MNHEY, CDR2 SVGEGT. The CDR3 has 13 residues. The CDR3 loop is CASSTQGYNEQFF. The CDR3 region has the DNA TGTGCCAGCAGTACACAGGGATACAATGAGCAGTTCTTC.

The rearrangement joins TRBV2 to TRBJ2-2; no reliable D call. CDR1 is SNHLY and CDR2 is FYNNEI in the germline V gene. The CDR3 has 15 amino acids. Trimming removed 6 bases from V and 0 bases from J, with 11 bases in between. The CDR3 DNA sequence: TGTGCCAGCAGACAGCTAAGGACGAACACCGGGGAGCTGTTTTTT. Its translation: CASRQLRTNTGELFF.

The chain employs TRBV11-3 and TRBJ2-7, with TRBD1 matching 9 bases. This CDR3 spans 14 amino acids. Germline V lookup: CDR1 SGHNT, CDR2 YENEEA. The J segment lost 2 bases and the V segment lost 5 bases, leaving 4 bases of the junction unmatched. The CDR3 spells CASSLGTGPYEQYF. The CDR3 DNA reads TGTGCCAGCAGCCTTGGGACAGGGCCCTACGAGCAGTACTTC.

V usage is TRBV29-1 and J usage is TRBJ2-7, with 8 bases matching TRBD2. Germline CDR1 is SQVTM and CDR2 is ANQGSEA. The junction had 13 bases not matched to a gene; V was cut back by 6 bases and J by 6 bases. The CDR3 extends over 14 amino acids. For the CDR3, the DNA is TGCAGCGTGGGGGGTCCAGAGCGGGAGTCCGAGCAGTACTTC. Translated, it gives CSVGGPERESEQYF.

The CDR3 region has the DNA TGTGCCAGCAGTTTATACTCCGGAGGCCTAGCGGGAGAAACAGATACGCAGTATTTT. This encodes CASSLYSGGLAGETDTQYF. This chain links TRBV27 with TRBJ2-3; 10 bases are a match to TRBD2. With 1 base clipped from V and 3 bases from J, the junction kept 13 bases outside the gene matches. The CDR3 length is 19 residues. From germline, CDR1 is MNHEY and CDR2 SMNVEV (reference sequence).

The chain has TRBV19 and TRBJ2-2; 7 nucleotides agree with TRBD2. V was clipped by 6 bases and J by 4 bases; unmatched bases: 8. CDR3 length: 15 residues. Germline CDR1 and CDR2: LNHDA and SQIVND (reference sequence). As DNA, the CDR3 is TGTGCCAGTAGCCTAGAGGCTAGCGGCACCGGGGAGCTGTTTTTT. It yields the protein CASSLEASGTGELFF.